This is a list of T cell receptor beta chains from one sample in a study of T cells after yellow fever vaccination. TCRdb analysed the 5' RACE reads with MiXCR anew, one entry per CDR3 protein. This table holds under 250,000 distinct CDR3 sequences, 3% to 4% found once. The specimen was CD4+ T cells sorted from PBMCs, collected 10 days after the yellow fever booster vaccination. These receptors originate from a young man who received the YFV17D yellow fever vaccine. The CDR3 runs from the conserved cysteine through the conserved F or W. D genes are given only for firm matches.

v_gene,j_gene,d_gene,CDR3aa
TRBV7-9,TRBJ2-1,.,CASSWIRLSSYNEQFF
TRBV20-1,TRBJ2-1,TRBD2,CSARENGRGEVEQFF
TRBV12-5,TRBJ1-5,TRBD1,CASGLNIGTGSNQPQHF
TRBV28,TRBJ2-5,.,CASSFVRAAGETQYF
TRBV7-9,TRBJ2-5,TRBD2,CASSLMEGGGAQETQYF
TRBV14,TRBJ1-1,TRBD1,CASSQDRGQFYTEAFF
TRBV7-2,TRBJ2-5,.,CASSLAPRDQQETQYF
TRBV3-1,TRBJ2-2,.,CASSQIAGELFF
TRBV7-2,TRBJ2-6,.,CASSLSRVTGANVLTF
TRBV5-1,TRBJ1-2,TRBD1,CASSLGPQGAKDGYTF
TRBV7-2,TRBJ2-3,.,CASSLVDPGTDTQYF
TRBV5-1,TRBJ1-6,TRBD1,CASTRDRGNSPLHF
TRBV2,TRBJ1-1,.,CASRPRGGYAEAFF
TRBV6-5,TRBJ2-2,TRBD1,CASSRQGVNTGELFF
TRBV4-3,TRBJ2-7,.,CASSQGGRVGTYEQYF
TRBV14,TRBJ2-5,.,CASSLNMGGETQYF
TRBV6-6,TRBJ2-3,.,CASSYSGAGTQYF
TRBV4-3,TRBJ2-3,TRBD1,CASSLLPGQGSDTQYF
TRBV5-1,TRBJ2-2,.,CASSPDQNTGELFF
TRBV6-5,TRBJ2-5,.,CASSYAYQETQYF
TRBV7-2,TRBJ1-3,.,CASSPQAGNTIYF
TRBV7-9,TRBJ2-6,.,CASSLVWAGANVLTF
TRBV10-2,TRBJ1-1,.,CASSRAPNTEAFF
TRBV12-3/TRBV12-4,TRBJ2-5,.,CASSFYGRQETQYF
TRBV7-2,TRBJ1-6,.,CASSPIPLSSYNSPLHF
TRBV6-6,TRBJ2-7,.,CASSDRSGPPPYEQYF
TRBV4-3,TRBJ2-1,.,CASSQAVGNEQFF
TRBV2,TRBJ2-7,.,CASRNREQYF